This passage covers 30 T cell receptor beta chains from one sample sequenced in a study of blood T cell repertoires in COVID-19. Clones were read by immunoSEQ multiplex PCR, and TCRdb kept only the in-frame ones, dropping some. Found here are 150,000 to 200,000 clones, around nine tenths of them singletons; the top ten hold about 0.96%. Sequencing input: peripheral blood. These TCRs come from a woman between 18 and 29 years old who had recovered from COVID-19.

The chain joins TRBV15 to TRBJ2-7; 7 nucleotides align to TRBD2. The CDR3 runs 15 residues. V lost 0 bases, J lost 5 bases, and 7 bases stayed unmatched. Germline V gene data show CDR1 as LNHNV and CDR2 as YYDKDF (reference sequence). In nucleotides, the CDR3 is TGTGCCACCAGCAGAGATCCCAGCGGGGCTGACGAGCAGTACTTC. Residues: CATSRDPSGADEQYF.

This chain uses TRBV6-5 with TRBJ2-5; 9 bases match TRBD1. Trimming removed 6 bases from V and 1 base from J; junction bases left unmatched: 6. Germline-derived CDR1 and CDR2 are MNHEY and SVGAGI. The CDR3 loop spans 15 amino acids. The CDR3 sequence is CASSDTGGPQETQYF. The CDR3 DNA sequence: TGTGCCAGCAGCGACACAGGGGGCCCCCAAGAGACCCAGTACTTC.

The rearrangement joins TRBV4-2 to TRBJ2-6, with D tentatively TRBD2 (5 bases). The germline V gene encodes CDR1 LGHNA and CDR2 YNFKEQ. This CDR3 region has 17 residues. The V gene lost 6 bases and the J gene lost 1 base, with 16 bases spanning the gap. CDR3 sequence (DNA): TGTGCCAGCAGAGGGAATGAGGGAAATTCTGGGGCCAACGTCCTGACTTTC. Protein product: CASRGNEGNSGANVLTF.

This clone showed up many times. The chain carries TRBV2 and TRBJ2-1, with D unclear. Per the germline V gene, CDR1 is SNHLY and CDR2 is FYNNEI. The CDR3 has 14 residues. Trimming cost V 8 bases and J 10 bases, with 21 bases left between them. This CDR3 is CASRREALRPEQFF. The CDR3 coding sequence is TGTGCCAGCCGTAGAGAGGCCCTTCGACCGGAGCAGTTCTTC. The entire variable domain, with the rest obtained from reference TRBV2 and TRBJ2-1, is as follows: EPEVTQTPSHQVTQMGQEVILRCVPISNHLYFYWYRQILGQKVEFLVSFYNNEISEKSEIFDDQFSVERPDGSNFTLKIRSTKLEDSAMYFCASRREALRPEQFFGPGTRLTVL.

The chain's CDR3 is CASSLYWQGTDTQYF. The CDR3 DNA follows: TGTGCCAGCAGTTTATACTGGCAGGGGACAGATACGCAGTATTTT. The J gene is TRBJ2-3, the V gene TRBV28; TRBD1 is a possible D gene (6 bases). The V end lost 1 base, the J end lost 3 bases, and 11 bases lay between the germline ends. CDR1 and CDR2 from the germline V gene are MDHEN and SYDVKM. The CDR3 spans 15 residues.

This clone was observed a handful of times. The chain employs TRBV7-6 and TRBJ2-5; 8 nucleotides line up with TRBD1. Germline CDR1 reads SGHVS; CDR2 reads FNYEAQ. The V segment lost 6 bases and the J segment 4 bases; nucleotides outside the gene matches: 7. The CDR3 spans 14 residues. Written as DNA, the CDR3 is TGTGCCAGCAGACAGACAGGGGCGAGAGAGACCCAGTACTTC. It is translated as CASRQTGARETQYF.

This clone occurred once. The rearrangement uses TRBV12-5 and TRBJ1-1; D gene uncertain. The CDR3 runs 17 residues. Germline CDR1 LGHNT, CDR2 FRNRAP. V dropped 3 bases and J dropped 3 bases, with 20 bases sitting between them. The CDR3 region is CASGLGRLWNRDTEAFF. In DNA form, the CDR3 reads TGTGCTAGTGGTTTAGGGAGGTTGTGGAATCGGGACACTGAAGCTTTCTTT.

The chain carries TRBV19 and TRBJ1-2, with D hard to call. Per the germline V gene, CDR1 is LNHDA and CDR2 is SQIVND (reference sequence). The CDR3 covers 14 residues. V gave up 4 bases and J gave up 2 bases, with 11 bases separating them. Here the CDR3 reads CASSRASQNYGYTF. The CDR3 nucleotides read TGTGCCAGTAGTAGGGCCAGCCAAAACTATGGCTACACCTTC. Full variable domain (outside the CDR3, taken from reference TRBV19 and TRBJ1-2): DGGITQSPKYLFRKEGQNVTLSCEQNLNHDAMYWYRQDPGQGLRLIYYSQIVNDFQKGDIAEGYSVSREKKESFPLTVTSAQKNPTAFYLCASSRASQNYGYTFGSGTRLTVV.

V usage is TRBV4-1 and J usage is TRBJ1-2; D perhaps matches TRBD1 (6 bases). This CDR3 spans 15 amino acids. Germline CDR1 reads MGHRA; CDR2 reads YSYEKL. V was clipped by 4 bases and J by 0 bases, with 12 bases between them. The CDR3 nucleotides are TGCGCCAGCAGCCCACAGGGCATTTCTAACTATGGCTACACCTTC. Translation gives CASSPQGISNYGYTF.

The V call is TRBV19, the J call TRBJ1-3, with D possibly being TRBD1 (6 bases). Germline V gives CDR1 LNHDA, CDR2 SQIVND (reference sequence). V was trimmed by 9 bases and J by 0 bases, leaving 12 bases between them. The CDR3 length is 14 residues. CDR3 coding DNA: TGTGCCAGCCGGACAGAACCCTCTGGAAACACCATATATTTT. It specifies CASRTEPSGNTIYF.

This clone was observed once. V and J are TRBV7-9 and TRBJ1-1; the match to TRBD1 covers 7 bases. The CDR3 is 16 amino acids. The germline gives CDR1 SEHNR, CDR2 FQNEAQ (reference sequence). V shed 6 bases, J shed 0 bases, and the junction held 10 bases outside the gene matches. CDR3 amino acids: CASRHTGDRMNTEAFF. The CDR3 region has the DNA TGTGCCAGCAGGCACACAGGGGATAGGATGAACACTGAAGCTTTCTTT.

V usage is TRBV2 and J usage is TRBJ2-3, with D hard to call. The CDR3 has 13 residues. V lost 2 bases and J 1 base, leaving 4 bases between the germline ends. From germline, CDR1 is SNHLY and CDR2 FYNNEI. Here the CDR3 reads CASSEFGTDTQYF. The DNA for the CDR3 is TGTGCCAGCAGTGAATTCGGCACAGATACGCAGTATTTT. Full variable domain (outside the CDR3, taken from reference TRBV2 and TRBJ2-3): EPEVTQTPSHQVTQMGQEVILRCVPISNHLYFYWYRQILGQKVEFLVSFYNNEISEKSEIFDDQFSVERPDGSNFTLKIRSTKLEDSAMYFCASSEFGTDTQYFGPGTRLTVL.

CDR3 residues: CASSRQGPVGNEQFF. CDR3 DNA sequence: TGTGCCAGCAGTAGACAGGGGCCCGTGGGCAATGAGCAGTTCTTC. The chain recombines TRBV27 with TRBJ2-1, with 8 bases aligning to TRBD1. V was pared by 5 bases and J by 6 bases, with 9 bases of the junction left unmatched. Germline V gives CDR1 MNHEY, CDR2 SMNVEV (reference sequence). CDR3 length: 15 residues.

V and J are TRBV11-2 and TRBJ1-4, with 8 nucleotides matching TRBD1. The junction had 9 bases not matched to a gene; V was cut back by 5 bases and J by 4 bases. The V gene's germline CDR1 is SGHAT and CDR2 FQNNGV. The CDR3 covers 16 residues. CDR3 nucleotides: TGTGCCAGCAGCCGAGGACAGGGCAGATTTAATGAAAAACTGTTTTTT. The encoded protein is CASSRGQGRFNEKLFF.

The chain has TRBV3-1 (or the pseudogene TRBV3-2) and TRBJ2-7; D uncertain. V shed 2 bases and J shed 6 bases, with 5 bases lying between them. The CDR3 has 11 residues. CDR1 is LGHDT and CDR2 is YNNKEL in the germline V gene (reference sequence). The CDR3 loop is CASSQNSEQYV. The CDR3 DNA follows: TGTGCCAGCAGCCAAAACTCCGAGCAGTACGTC.

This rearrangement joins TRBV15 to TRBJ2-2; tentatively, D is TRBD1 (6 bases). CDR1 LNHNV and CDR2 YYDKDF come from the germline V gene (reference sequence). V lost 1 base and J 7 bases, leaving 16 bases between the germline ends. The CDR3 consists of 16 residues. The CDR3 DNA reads TGTGCCACCAGCAGAGGAAAAGTTGGGGGCGGCGGGGAGCTGTTTTTT. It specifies CATSRGKVGGGGELFF.

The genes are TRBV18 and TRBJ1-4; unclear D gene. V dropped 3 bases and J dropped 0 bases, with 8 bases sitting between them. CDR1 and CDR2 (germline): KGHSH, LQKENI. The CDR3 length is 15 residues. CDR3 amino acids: CASSPGTATNEKLFF. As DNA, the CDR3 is TGTGCCAGCTCACCTGGCACCGCAACTAATGAAAAACTGTTTTTT.

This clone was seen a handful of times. The CDR3 spells CATSDAVRAYTF. The CDR3 DNA sequence: TGTGCCACCAGTGATGCGGTGAGAGCCTACACCTTC. The chain is built from TRBV24-1 and TRBJ1-2; D remains unclear. This CDR3 comprises 12 residues. Trimming stripped 3 bases from V and 10 bases from J, with 11 bases between. Germline V gene sequence: CDR1 KGHDR, CDR2 SFDVKD.

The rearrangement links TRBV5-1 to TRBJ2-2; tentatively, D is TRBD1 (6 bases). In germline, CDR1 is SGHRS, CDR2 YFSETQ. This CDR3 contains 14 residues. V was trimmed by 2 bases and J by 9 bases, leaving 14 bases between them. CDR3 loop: CASSFTQGDRELFF. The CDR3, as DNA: TGCGCCAGCAGCTTCACACAGGGTGACCGGGAGCTGTTTTTT.

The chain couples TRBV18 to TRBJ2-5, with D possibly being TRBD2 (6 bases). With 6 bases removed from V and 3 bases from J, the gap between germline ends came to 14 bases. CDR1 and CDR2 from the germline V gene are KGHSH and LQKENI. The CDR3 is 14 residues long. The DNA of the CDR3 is TGTGCCAGCTCCCTGACTAGAGGGAAAGAGACCCAGTACTTC. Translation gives CASSLTRGKETQYF.

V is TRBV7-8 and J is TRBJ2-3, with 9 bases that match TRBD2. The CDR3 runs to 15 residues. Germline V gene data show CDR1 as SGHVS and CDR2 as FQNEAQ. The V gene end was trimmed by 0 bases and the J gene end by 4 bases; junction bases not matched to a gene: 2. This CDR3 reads CASSLAAGGPDTQYF. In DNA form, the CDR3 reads TGTGCCAGCAGCTTAGCGGCGGGAGGGCCAGATACGCAGTATTTT.

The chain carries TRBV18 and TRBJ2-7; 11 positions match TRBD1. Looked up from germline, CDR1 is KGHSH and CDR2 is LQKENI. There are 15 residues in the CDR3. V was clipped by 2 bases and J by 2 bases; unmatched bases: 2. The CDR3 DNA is TGTGCCAGCTCACCAGGACAGGGGGCCCCCTACGAGCAGTACGTC. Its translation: CASSPGQGAPYEQYV.

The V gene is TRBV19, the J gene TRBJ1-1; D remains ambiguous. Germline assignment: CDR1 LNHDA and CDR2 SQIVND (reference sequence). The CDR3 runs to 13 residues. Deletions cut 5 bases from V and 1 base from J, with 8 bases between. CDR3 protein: CASSFSSNTEAFF. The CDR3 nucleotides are TGTGCCAGTAGTTTTTCATCGAACACTGAAGCTTTCTTT.

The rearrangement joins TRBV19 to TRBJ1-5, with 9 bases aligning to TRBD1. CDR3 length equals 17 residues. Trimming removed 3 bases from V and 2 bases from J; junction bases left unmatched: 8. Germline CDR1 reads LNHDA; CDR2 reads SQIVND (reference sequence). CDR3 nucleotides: TGTGCCAGTAGTATGGGACAGGGTCAAGGAGGCAATCAGCCCCAGCATTTT. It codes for CASSMGQGQGGNQPQHF.

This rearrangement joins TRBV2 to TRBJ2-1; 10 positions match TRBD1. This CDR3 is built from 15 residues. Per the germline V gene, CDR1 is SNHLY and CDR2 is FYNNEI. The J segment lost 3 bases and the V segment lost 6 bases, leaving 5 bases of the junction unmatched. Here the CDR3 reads CASSRTGGDYNEQFF. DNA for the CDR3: TGTGCCAGCAGCCGGACAGGGGGAGACTACAATGAGCAGTTCTTC.

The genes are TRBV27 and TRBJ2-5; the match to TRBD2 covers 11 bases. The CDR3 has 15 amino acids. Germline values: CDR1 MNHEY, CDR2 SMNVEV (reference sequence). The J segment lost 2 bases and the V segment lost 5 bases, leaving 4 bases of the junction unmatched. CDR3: CASSPGTSGQETQYF. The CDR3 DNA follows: TGTGCCAGCAGTCCCGGGACTAGCGGACAAGAGACCCAGTACTTC.

CDR3 amino acids: CASSQGRWQGHNQPQHF. CDR3 nucleotide sequence: TGTGCCAGCAGCCAAGGACGGTGGCAGGGCCACAATCAGCCCCAGCATTTT. The chain employs TRBV3-1 (or the pseudogene TRBV3-2) and TRBJ1-5; D is perhaps TRBD1 (5 bases). The CDR3 spans 17 residues. Trimming took off 1 base at V and 3 bases at J, with 16 bases between the two ends. Looked up from germline, CDR1 is LGHDT and CDR2 is YNNKEL (reference sequence).

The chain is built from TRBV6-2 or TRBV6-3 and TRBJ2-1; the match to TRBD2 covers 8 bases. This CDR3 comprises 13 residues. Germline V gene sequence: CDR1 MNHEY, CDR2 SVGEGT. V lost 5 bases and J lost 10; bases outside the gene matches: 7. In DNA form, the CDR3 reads TGTGCCAGCAGTCATCAACTAGCGGCCGAGCAGTTCTTC. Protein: CASSHQLAAEQFF.

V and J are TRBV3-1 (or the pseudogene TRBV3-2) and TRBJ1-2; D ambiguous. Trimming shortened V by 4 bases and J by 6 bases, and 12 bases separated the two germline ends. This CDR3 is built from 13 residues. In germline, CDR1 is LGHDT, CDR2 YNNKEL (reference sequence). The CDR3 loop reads CASSRQFTHGYTF. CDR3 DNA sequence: TGTGCCAGCAGCCGGCAGTTTACCCATGGCTACACCTTC.

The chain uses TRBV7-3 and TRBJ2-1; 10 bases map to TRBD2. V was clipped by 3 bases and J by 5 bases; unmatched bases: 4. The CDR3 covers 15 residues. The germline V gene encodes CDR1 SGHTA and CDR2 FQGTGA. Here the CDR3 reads CASSFTSGAHNEQFF. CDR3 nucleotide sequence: TGTGCCAGCAGCTTCACTAGCGGGGCCCACAATGAGCAGTTCTTC.